Following are 32 T cell receptor beta chains from one sample sequenced in a study of blood T cell repertoires in COVID-19. Sequencing was performed with immunoSEQ multiplex PCR; in TCRdb, only in-frame clones are kept and a portion is missing. The table records under 250,000 clones, 85% to 90% of them present only once. The sample was peripheral blood. The receptors stem from a man aged 60 to 75 with acute or convalescent COVID-19.

The rearrangement links TRBV9 to TRBJ2-1; perhaps TRBD2 as D (5 bases). The CDR3 is 17 residues long. The V and J ends lost 3 bases and 2 bases respectively, with 18 bases between them. The germline CDR1 and CDR2 sequences are SGDLS and YYNGEE. CDR3 nucleotides: TGTGCCAGCAGCGCTGGGAGAGGGAGTGGCCCCTACAATGAGCAGTTCTTC. It encodes CASSAGRGSGPYNEQFF.

This rearrangement joins TRBV28 to TRBJ2-5, with 7 positions matching TRBD2. Germline V gene lookup returns CDR1 MDHEN and CDR2 SYDVKM. This CDR3 contains 16 residues. V was pared by 6 bases and J by 5 bases, with 15 bases of the junction left unmatched. The DNA for the CDR3 is TGTGCCAGCAGGTCCGCCATGGGAGGGGTCCGTGAGACCCAGTACTTC. This encodes CASRSAMGGVRETQYF.

There are a few counts of this clone. The chain links TRBV3-1 (or the pseudogene TRBV3-2) to TRBJ1-4; 7 bases map to TRBD1. The CDR3 length is 15 residues. The germline V gene has CDR1 LGHDT and CDR2 YNNKEL (reference sequence). V gave up 3 bases and J gave up 4 bases; unmatched junction bases: 5. Here the CDR3 reads CASSHYDRDNEKLFF. The CDR3 DNA is TGTGCCAGCAGCCACTATGACAGGGATAATGAAAAACTGTTTTTT.

The chain joins TRBV3-1 (or the pseudogene TRBV3-2) to TRBJ2-1; perhaps TRBD2 as D (6 bases). Germline CDR1 reads LGHDT; CDR2 reads YNNKEL (reference sequence). V gave up 4 bases and J gave up 6 bases, with 13 bases separating them. This CDR3 region has 14 residues. Here the CDR3 reads CASSLQSTSNEQFF. The CDR3 nucleotides read TGTGCCAGCAGCCTTCAATCGACTAGCAATGAGCAGTTCTTC.

The table lists this clone with a few counts. The rearrangement links TRBV10-3 to TRBJ1-5, with D perhaps matching TRBD1 (5 bases). Germline CDR1 is ENHRY and CDR2 is SYGVKD. The CDR3 runs 14 residues. V was clipped by 3 bases and J by 5 bases, with 11 bases between them. CDR3 residues: CAISDGAVDQPQHF. As DNA, the CDR3 is TGTGCCATCAGTGATGGGGCCGTGGATCAGCCCCAGCATTTT.

This rearrangement joins TRBV6-5 to TRBJ1-2, with a possible D match to TRBD1 (6 bases). CDR3 size: 13 residues. V shed 6 bases and J shed 8 bases, with 16 bases lying between them. Germline V gene lookup returns CDR1 MNHEY and CDR2 SVGAGI. The CDR3 spells CASRINRERGYTF. CDR3 DNA: TGTGCCAGCAGGATAAACAGGGAGAGGGGCTACACCTTC.

The V call is TRBV6-5, the J call TRBJ2-1; TRBD1 matches at 7 bases. The trim removed 5 bases at V and 9 bases at J, leaving 4 bases unmatched. The V gene's germline CDR1 is MNHEY and CDR2 SVGAGI. The CDR3 consists of 12 residues. The CDR3 DNA follows: TGTGCCAGCAGTCAGACAGGGATTGAGCAGTTCTTC. Amino acids: CASSQTGIEQFF.

The chain recombines TRBV6-5 with TRBJ1-1; tentative D call: TRBD1 (5 bases). This CDR3 has 15 amino acids. V lost 6 bases and J lost 0, with 14 bases in between. Germline V gives CDR1 MNHEY, CDR2 SVGAGI. Here the CDR3 DNA reads TGTGCCAGCAGCCCGGCGGGGCGGTTGAACACTGAAGCTTTCTTT. Its translation: CASSPAGRLNTEAFF.

Here the CDR3 reads CASSLELAGDTQYF. For the CDR3, the DNA is TGTGCCAGCAGCTTGGAGTTGGCAGGGGATACGCAGTATTTT. The V and J genes are TRBV5-4 and TRBJ2-3, with D possibly matching TRBD1 (5 bases). Germline V gene sequence: CDR1 SGHNT, CDR2 YYREEE (reference sequence). The CDR3 spans 14 residues. Trimming took 0 bases from V and 6 from J, leaving 11 bases between them. The variable domain in full, completed from reference TRBV5-4 and TRBJ2-3, reads ETGVTQSPTHLIKTRGQQVTLRCSSQSGHNTVSWYQQALGQGPQFIFQYYREEENGRGNFPPRFSGLQFPNYSSELNVNALELDDSALYLCASSLELAGDTQYFGPGTRLTVL.

CDR3 protein: CATSVPTGTGGTDTQYF. The CDR3 DNA follows: TGTGCCACCAGTGTTCCAACCGGGACAGGGGGTACAGATACGCAGTATTTT. The chain has TRBV24-1 and TRBJ2-3, with 11 bases identical to TRBD1. CDR3 length equals 17 residues. V was clipped by 5 bases and J by 3 bases; unmatched bases: 9. Germline lookup yields CDR1 KGHDR and CDR2 SFDVKD.

This chain's CDR3 is CASSPGPVTNEKLFF. CDR3 in DNA: TGTGCCAGCTCACCAGGTCCGGTGACTAATGAAAAACTGTTTTTT. V is TRBV18 and J is TRBJ1-4; the D is unclear. The CDR3 consists of 15 residues. V lost 2 bases to trimming and J lost 2 bases, with 9 bases between them. The germline gives CDR1 KGHSH, CDR2 LQKENI.

This rearrangement joins TRBV24-1 to TRBJ2-3; 7 bases are a match to TRBD1. The length of the CDR3 is 14 residues. V was pared by 4 bases and J by 6 bases, with 6 bases of the junction left unmatched. The germline V gene has CDR1 KGHDR and CDR2 SFDVKD. The CDR3 protein is CATSDPNRGDTQYF. In DNA, the CDR3 is TGTGCCACCAGTGACCCAAACAGGGGCGATACGCAGTATTTT.

This clone appeared once. The chain uses TRBV9 and TRBJ1-6; TRBD1 might be the D (5 bases). The CDR3 runs 15 residues. Germline CDR1 SGDLS, CDR2 YYNGEE. Deletions cut 0 bases from V and 6 bases from J, with 10 bases between. The CDR3 loop reads CASSVGQGGNSPLHF. The CDR3 coding sequence is TGTGCCAGCAGCGTAGGTCAGGGTGGTAATTCACCCCTCCACTTT.

The chain uses TRBV27 and TRBJ2-7; 8 bases match TRBD1. CDR1 MNHEY and CDR2 SMNVEV come from the germline V gene (reference sequence). This CDR3 contains 16 residues. Trimming removed 2 bases from V and 1 base from J; junction bases left unmatched: 7. In DNA form, the CDR3 reads TGTGCCAGCAGTTTAAAGGGACAGGTGGGATCCTACGAGCAGTACTTC. It encodes CASSLKGQVGSYEQYF.

The chain couples TRBV6-5 to TRBJ2-1, with D possibly matching TRBD2 (6 bases). V lost 10 bases and J lost 6, with 19 bases in between. CDR3 length: 14 amino acids. Per the germline V gene, CDR1 is MNHEY and CDR2 is SVGAGI. The DNA for the CDR3 is TGTGCCACATTGGACGGGAGTAGGCCCAATGAGCAGTTCTTC. It encodes CATLDGSRPNEQFF.

CDR3: CASGGQGEGYTQYF. CDR3 DNA: TGTGCCAGCGGCGGACAGGGTGAGGGGTATACGCAGTATTTT. This chain links TRBV6-5 with TRBJ2-3; 8 positions match TRBD1. V shed 8 bases and J 7 bases; nucleotides not matched to a gene: 11. The CDR3 is made up of 14 amino acids. Germline loops: CDR1 MNHEY, CDR2 SVGAGI.

The CDR3 DNA sequence: TGTGCCAGCAGCGTCGTGGGGGCCCTCTCCTACGAGCAGTACTTC. It translates to CASSVVGALSYEQYF. This chain uses TRBV6-5 with TRBJ2-7; D might be TRBD1 (6 bases). Germline CDR1 MNHEY, CDR2 SVGAGI. The CDR3 has 15 amino acids. Trimming cost V 6 bases and J 0 bases, with 15 bases left between them.

This sequence joins TRBV28 and TRBJ1-2; D is ambiguous. Germline CDR1 and CDR2: MDHEN and SYDVKM. Deletions cut 5 bases from V and 3 bases from J, with 13 bases between. The CDR3 has 14 amino acids. The DNA for the CDR3 is TGTGCCAGCAGTCCTCCCCCACAGTACTATGGCTACACCTTC. Its translation is CASSPPPQYYGYTF.

This clone was picked up one time. J is TRBJ1-1 and V is TRBV5-5; the D is unclear. Per germline, CDR1 SGHKS and CDR2 YYEKEE (reference sequence). The CDR3 has 16 residues. The V and J ends lost 3 bases and 2 bases respectively, with 17 bases between them. This CDR3 reads CASSSRPEGGNTEAFF. The DNA for the CDR3 is TGTGCCAGCAGCTCCCGGCCGGAGGGAGGCAACACTGAAGCTTTCTTT.

The J gene is TRBJ2-1, the V gene TRBV28; D remains ambiguous. The CDR3 has 14 amino acids. Trimming took off 1 base at V and 6 bases at J, with 10 bases between the two ends. CDR1 and CDR2 (germline): MDHEN, SYDVKM. The CDR3 spells CASSLSQRPNEQFF. The DNA for the CDR3 is TGTGCCAGCAGTTTATCTCAGCGACCCAATGAGCAGTTCTTC.

This clone was picked up one time. The genes are TRBV19 and TRBJ1-4; D gene unclear. Germline V gene data show CDR1 as LNHDA and CDR2 as SQIVND (reference sequence). Trimming took 2 bases from V and 0 from J, leaving 7 bases between them. The CDR3 runs to 15 residues. CDR3 in DNA: TGTGCCAGTAGTATACAGTCTGCAACTAATGAAAAACTGTTTTTT. It translates to CASSIQSATNEKLFF.

The chain employs TRBV9 and TRBJ2-4; 10 bases line up with TRBD2. Germline assignment: CDR1 SGDLS and CDR2 YYNGEE. The V gene end was trimmed by 4 bases and the J gene end by 8 bases; junction bases not matched to a gene: 6. This CDR3 is built from 14 residues. The CDR3 bases are TGTGCCAGCAGCCTGACTAGCGGGCTAGACATTCAGTACTTC. Translating gives CASSLTSGLDIQYF.

This chain uses TRBV5-4 with TRBJ2-2, with 11 bases that match TRBD2. Germline V gives CDR1 SGHNT, CDR2 YYREEE (reference sequence). The V gene end was trimmed by 3 bases and the J gene end by 4 bases; junction bases not matched to a gene: 8. CDR3 length: 17 residues. In nucleotides, the CDR3 is TGTGCCAGCAGCTCGATACTAGCGGGAGTGGCCACCGGGGAGCTGTTTTTT. Protein sequence: CASSSILAGVATGELFF.

The CDR3 DNA is TGTGCCAGCAGCGGGAATACAGGGTTTGGCATAGAGACCCAGTACTTC. This translates into CASSGNTGFGIETQYF. The chain has TRBV9 and TRBJ2-5; possibly TRBD1 for D (6 bases). V shed 3 bases and J shed 4 bases, with 19 bases lying between them. This CDR3 is built from 16 residues. Germline V CDR1 and CDR2: SGDLS, YYNGEE.

The rearrangement joins TRBV30 to TRBJ2-2, with D perhaps matching TRBD2 (5 bases). Trimming took 4 bases from V and 5 from J, leaving 14 bases between them. CDR1 is GTSNPN, CDR2 SVGIG, per germline (reference sequence). This CDR3 is built from 14 residues. The CDR3 bases are TGTGCCTGGAACCTACTGGGAGTTACCGGGGAGCTGTTTTTT. This gives the protein CAWNLLGVTGELFF.

This CDR3 is CASSHPGGYGYTF. The DNA of the CDR3 is TGTGCCAGCAGCCATCCAGGGGGCTATGGCTACACCTTC. The rearrangement links TRBV3-1 (or the pseudogene TRBV3-2) to TRBJ1-2; 7 bases agree with TRBD1. The germline V gene has CDR1 LGHDT and CDR2 YNNKEL (reference sequence). This CDR3 region has 13 residues. With 3 bases clipped from V and 4 bases from J, the junction kept 2 bases outside the gene matches.

The V gene is TRBV5-1, the J gene TRBJ2-7; 9 bases line up with TRBD2. The germline gives CDR1 SGHRS, CDR2 YFSETQ. V lost 2 bases to trimming and J lost 4 bases; unmatched junction nucleotides: 10. The CDR3 has 16 amino acids. CDR3 amino acids: CASSFIGGLAGYEQYF. CDR3 sequence (DNA): TGCGCCAGCAGCTTCATTGGAGGGCTAGCGGGATACGAGCAGTACTTC. The complete variable domain, with remaining parts taken from reference TRBV5-1 and TRBJ2-7, reads KAGVTQTPRYLIKTRGQQVTLSCSPISGHRSVSWYQQTPGQGLQFLFEYFSETQRNKGNFPGRFSGRQFSNSRSEMNVSTLELGDSALYLCASSFIGGLAGYEQYFGPGTRLTVT.

The V gene is TRBV5-1, the J gene TRBJ2-2; 11 bases line up with TRBD2. Germline CDR1 is SGHRS and CDR2 is YFSETQ. CDR3 length: 15 residues. The V gene end was trimmed by 5 bases and the J gene end by 5 bases; junction bases not matched to a gene: 5. The CDR3 nucleotides are TGCGCCAGCAGACCGACTAGCGGGACGACCGGGGAGCTGTTTTTT. This gives the protein CASRPTSGTTGELFF.

This chain connects TRBV5-1 to TRBJ2-3, with D perhaps TRBD1 (6 bases). Germline CDR1 reads SGHRS; CDR2 reads YFSETQ. The V and J ends lost 0 bases and 4 bases respectively, with 6 bases between them. This CDR3 has 13 residues. The CDR3 region has the DNA TGCGCCAGCAGCTTGGACAGGGCAGATACGCAGTATTTT. This encodes CASSLDRADTQYF.

The J gene is TRBJ1-4, the V gene TRBV28; no clear D. The V gene lost 5 bases and the J gene lost 6 bases, with 16 bases spanning the gap. This CDR3 has 15 residues. Germline assignment: CDR1 MDHEN and CDR2 SYDVKM. CDR3 DNA sequence: TGTGCCAGCAGTCCCCCGGGTCACCTGGATGAAAAACTGTTTTTT. Protein product: CASSPPGHLDEKLFF.

This chain uses TRBV19 with TRBJ2-7; 7 positions match TRBD2. The CDR3 extends over 14 amino acids. Germline loops: CDR1 LNHDA, CDR2 SQIVND (reference sequence). Trimming took 3 bases from V and 6 from J; bases not matched to a gene: 8. The chain's CDR3 is CASSMSGLDLEQYF. The CDR3 DNA sequence: TGTGCCAGTAGTATGTCAGGACTAGATCTCGAGCAGTACTTC.

The V and J genes are TRBV19 and TRBJ1-5; weak D call: TRBD1 (5 bases). Germline CDR1 is LNHDA and CDR2 is SQIVND (reference sequence). The CDR3 extends over 16 amino acids. V shed 5 bases and J shed 2 bases, with 16 bases lying between them. CDR3 sequence reads: CASSPNGGERNQPQHF. As DNA, the CDR3 is TGTGCCAGTAGTCCTAACGGGGGTGAGCGCAATCAGCCCCAGCATTTT.